Below, 6 T cell receptor beta chains from the same sample are listed, as sequenced in a study of blood T cell repertoires in COVID-19. Libraries were prepared by immunoSEQ multiplex PCR; TCRdb keeps only in-frame clonotypes and omits some of them. The data hold tens of thousands of clones, with 82% observed a single time. The specimen was peripheral blood. These receptors came from a human donor in a cohort sampled during active COVID-19.

This clone has a handful of counts. This sequence joins TRBV7-2 and TRBJ2-5; TRBD1 matches at 10 bases. CDR1 is SGHTA and CDR2 is FQGNSA in the germline V gene. V lost 3 bases, J lost 4 bases, and 2 bases stayed unmatched. This CDR3 comprises 14 residues. CDR3 amino acids: CASSFRTGGETQYF. CDR3 DNA sequence: TGTGCCAGCAGCTTTCGGACAGGGGGAGAGACCCAGTACTTC.

The chain employs TRBV13 and TRBJ1-2, with a tentative D call TRBD1 (5 bases). This CDR3 has 16 residues. CDR1 and CDR2 from the germline V gene are PRHDT and FYEKMQ (reference sequence). With 4 bases removed from V and 5 bases from J, the gap between germline ends came to 20 bases. The CDR3 is CASSSYLERGLYGYTF. CDR3 bases: TGTGCCAGCAGCTCCTACCTCGAGAGGGGACTTTATGGCTACACCTTC.

The rearrangement joins TRBV6-5 to TRBJ1-1, with D tentatively TRBD1 (6 bases). The CDR3 is 12 amino acids. CDR1 is MNHEY, CDR2 SVGAGI, per germline. V shed 6 bases and J shed 7 bases, with 12 bases lying between them. The CDR3 DNA is TGTGCCAGCAGGGAGTTGGACAGTGAAGCTTTCTTT. Its protein product is CASRELDSEAFF.

The V call is TRBV30, the J call TRBJ1-2; tentative D call: TRBD1 (6 bases). The CDR3 length is 14 residues. The germline CDR1 and CDR2 sequences are GTSNPN and SVGIG (reference sequence). Deletions cut 3 bases from V and 8 bases from J, with 19 bases between. The DNA of the CDR3 is TGTGCCTGGAGCCTAGGGGGGGCGCGGCCAGGCTACACCTTC. Translation gives CAWSLGGARPGYTF.

In DNA, the CDR3 is TGTGCTAGTGCCCCCAGCGGTCAGCCCCAGCATTTT. The encoded protein is CASAPSGQPQHF. The rearrangement uses TRBV12-5 and TRBJ1-5; D not certain. Germline V CDR1 and CDR2: LGHNT, FRNRAP. The CDR3 spans 12 residues. Trimming pared 7 bases from V and 6 bases from J, leaving 10 bases between.

The chain carries TRBV6-5 and TRBJ2-5, with D possibly matching TRBD1 (6 bases). The CDR3 has 15 residues. V lost 0 bases, J lost 2 bases, and 10 bases lay in between. Germline values: CDR1 MNHEY, CDR2 SVGAGI. CDR3 in DNA: TGTGCCAGCAGTTACTCTTACAGGGCTCAAGAGACCCAGTACTTC. This sequence encodes CASSYSYRAQETQYF.